This T cell receptor (beta chain) derives from a study of shared clonotypes between healthy human individuals. V shed 2 bases and J 6 bases; nucleotides not matched to a gene: 9. CDR1 SGHAT and CDR2 FQNNGV come from the germline V gene. The CDR3 runs to 15 residues. At deep level, the assay was performed. Data came from immunoSEQ multiplex PCR; TCRdb stores just in-frame clones and leaves some out. The sample holds over a million clones; about 98.5% are singletons and the top ten take about 0.35%. In the CD4+ fraction, cells were divided into CD45RA+ naive and CD45RA-negative memory subsets. The receptor comes from a young man in good health. The specimen was naive CD4+ T cells sorted from blood. Subset meaning: CD45RA+ positively selected. This chain joins TRBV11-2 and TRBJ2-7, with TRBD2 matching over 8 bases. The CDR3 DNA is TGTGCCAGCAGCTTATATAGCGGGATAGGTCTCGAGCAGTACTTC. Translation: CASSLYSGIGLEQYF.